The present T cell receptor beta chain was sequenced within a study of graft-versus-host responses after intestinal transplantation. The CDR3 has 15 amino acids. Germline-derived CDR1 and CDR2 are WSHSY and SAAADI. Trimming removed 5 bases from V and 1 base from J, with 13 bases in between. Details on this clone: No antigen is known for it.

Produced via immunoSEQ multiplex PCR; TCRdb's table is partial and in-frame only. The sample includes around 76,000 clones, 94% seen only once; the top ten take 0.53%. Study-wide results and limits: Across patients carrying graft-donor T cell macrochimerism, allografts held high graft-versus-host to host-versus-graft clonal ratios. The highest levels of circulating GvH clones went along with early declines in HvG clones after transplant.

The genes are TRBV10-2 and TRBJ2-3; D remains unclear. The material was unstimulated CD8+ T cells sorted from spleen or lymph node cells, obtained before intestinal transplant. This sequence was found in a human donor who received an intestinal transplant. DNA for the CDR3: TGCGCCAGCAGTCAAGACGGTTACCGCACAGATACGCAGTATTTT. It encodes CASSQDGYRTDTQYF.